This TCR beta chain is drawn from a study of blood T cells in healthy people across ages. Trimming cost V 5 bases and J 1 base; bases outside gene matches: 8. CDR1 DFQATT and CDR2 SNEGSKA come from the germline V gene (reference sequence). CDR3 size: 15 residues. A J-beta primer mix and a sample-barcoded 5' primer were used in a second PCR of roughly 6 to 11 cycles. TCRdb itself ran the 5' RACE reads through MiXCR, one entry per CDR3 protein. The data contain approximately 1,700,000 distinct CDR3 sequences, more than 35% of them singletons. This receptor was taken from a human donor in good health. The sample consisted of blood. The chain uses TRBV20-1 and TRBJ2-1, with 7 bases identical to TRBD1. CDR3 bases: TGCAGTGCTGCTTGGGACAGCCTTTCCTACAATGAGCAGTTCTTC. Protein sequence: CSAAWDSLSYNEQFF.